The T cell receptor beta chain under discussion was sequenced for a study of blood T cell repertoires in COVID-19. Across the study: Donors in the United States, Italy and Spain gave samples during acute or convalescent COVID-19.

Generated by immunoSEQ multiplex PCR, the TCRdb table keeps only in-frame clones and is missing some. In the table there are 200,000 to 300,000 clones, roughly nine tenths of which are singletons. Trimming stripped 9 bases from V and 4 bases from J, with 7 bases between. Per the germline V gene, CDR1 is MNHEY and CDR2 is SVGAGI. The CDR3 is made up of 11 amino acids. The sequence derives from a man in his fifties or sixties who had recovered from COVID-19. This chain connects TRBV6-5 to TRBJ2-1; D unresolved. The sample taken for sequencing was peripheral blood. CDR3 sequence reads: CASWAYNEQFF. CDR3 DNA: TGTGCCAGTTGGGCATACAATGAGCAGTTCTTC.